These T cell receptor beta chains were read from a single sample in a study of CD8 T cells in Susac syndrome. Via MiXCR, TCRdb re-called the immunoSEQ multiplex PCR reads, giving one row per CDR3 protein. The repertoire holds about 150,000 distinct CDR3 sequences, with roughly 95% as singletons. Sequencing input: CD4+ T cells from PBMCs. The source is a human donor in good health. Both conserved end residues are part of each CDR3. The order of the fields is J gene, D gene, clone size, V gene, CDR3 protein, CDR3 DNA. D genes are given only for firm matches. Rows may omit the clone size; those that give it use once, few, many or a size class.

j_gene: TRBJ1-4
d_gene: NA
abundance: once
v_gene: TRBV20-1
CDR3aa: CSARDSTVSNEKLFF
CDR3nt: TGCAGTGCTAGAGATTCGACAGTTTCTAATGAAAAACTGTTTTTT

j_gene: TRBJ2-7
d_gene: NA
abundance: few
v_gene: TRBV30
CDR3aa: CAWSAGWTYEQYF
CDR3nt: TGTGCCTGGAGCGCGGGATGGACCTACGAGCAGTACTTC

j_gene: TRBJ2-7
d_gene: TRBD2
abundance: NA
v_gene: TRBV20-1
CDR3aa: CSAMTSGRPLLSSYEQYF
CDR3nt: TGCAGTGCTATGACTAGCGGGAGGCCCCTACTGAGCTCCTACGAGCAGTACTTC

j_gene: TRBJ2-3
d_gene: NA
abundance: NA
v_gene: TRBV5-1
CDR3aa: CASSTGTLSTDTQYF
CDR3nt: TGCGCCAGCAGCACCGGGACACTAAGCACAGATACGCAGTATTTT

j_gene: TRBJ2-3
d_gene: TRBD1
abundance: NA
v_gene: TRBV29-1
CDR3aa: CSVKREGVGTGATDTQYF
CDR3nt: TGCAGCGTTAAACGGGAAGGGGTGGGGACAGGGGCTACAGATACGCAGTATTTT

j_gene: TRBJ2-7
d_gene: NA
abundance: NA
v_gene: TRBV3-1
CDR3aa: CASSQELSRDDSYEQYF
CDR3nt: TGTGCCAGCAGCCAAGAACTGAGCAGGGATGACTCCTACGAGCAGTACTTC

j_gene: TRBJ1-1
d_gene: TRBD1
abundance: NA
v_gene: TRBV30
CDR3aa: CAWRTDRTNTEAFF
CDR3nt: TGTGCCTGGAGGACGGACAGGACGAACACTGAAGCTTTCTTT

j_gene: TRBJ2-1
d_gene: NA
abundance: NA
v_gene: TRBV20-1
CDR3aa: CSANVYNEQFF
CDR3nt: TGCAGTGCTAATGTGTACAATGAGCAGTTCTTC

j_gene: TRBJ2-5
d_gene: NA
abundance: NA
v_gene: TRBV12-3/TRBV12-4
CDR3aa: CASSASGTVPETQYF
CDR3nt: TGTGCCAGCAGTGCCTCCGGGACGGTGCCGGAGACCCAGTACTTC

j_gene: TRBJ1-2
d_gene: NA
abundance: once
v_gene: TRBV20-1
CDR3aa: CSARDLMLNYGYTF
CDR3nt: TGCAGTGCTAGAGATCTCATGCTGAACTATGGCTACACCTTC

j_gene: TRBJ1-1
d_gene: NA
abundance: NA
v_gene: TRBV10-3
CDR3aa: CAIRSGPNTEAFF
CDR3nt: TGTGCCATCCGCTCGGGACCGAACACTGAAGCTTTCTTT

j_gene: TRBJ2-7
d_gene: NA
abundance: NA
v_gene: TRBV29-1
CDR3aa: CSVSMRVGSYEQYF
CDR3nt: TGCAGCGTTAGCATGAGGGTTGGATCCTACGAGCAGTACTTC

j_gene: TRBJ2-1
d_gene: NA
abundance: once
v_gene: TRBV24-1
CDR3aa: CATSGGGTLDYNEQFF
CDR3nt: TGTGCCACCAGTGGGGGGGGGACATTAGACTACAATGAGCAGTTCTTC